Included here is one T cell receptor (beta chain) sequence, with context. The method was immunoSEQ multiplex PCR; TCRdb's version includes in-frame clones alone and lacks a portion of them. Of about 70,000 clones detected, over 90% appear once; the ten largest clones hold under 0.3%. Per germline, CDR1 SQVTM and CDR2 ANQGSEA. V gave up 0 bases and J gave up 11 bases, with 10 bases separating them. This CDR3 comprises 11 residues. This entry is derived from a study of T cell changes during pregnancy in multiple sclerosis. The receptor's source is a female donor with multiple sclerosis, enrolled in a pregnancy study. The material was CD4+ T cells from peripheral blood mononuclear cells, obtained after pregnancy. The V gene is TRBV29-1, the J gene TRBJ1-2; D uncertain. The CDR3 nucleotides read TGCAGCGTTGAAGATACGGGTACTTACACCTTC. Its protein product is CSVEDTGTYTF.